These 24 T cell receptor beta chains originate from one sample sequenced in a study of response to subunit inactivated influenza vaccine. From the RT-PCR reads, TCRdb called clonotypes with MiXCR, one entry per CDR3 protein. The repertoire holds 400,000 to 650,000 distinct CDR3 sequences, with approximately 7.3% as singletons. Material: PBMCs from blood, obtained about 24 months after vaccination. These receptors all come from a man aged 45-69 years who received an inactivated influenza vaccine.

This clonotype was seen more than once but under ten times. The chain recombines TRBV6-1 with TRBJ2-7; a possible D gene is TRBD2 (7 bases). Germline loops: CDR1 MNHNS, CDR2 SASEGT. V was clipped by 8 bases and J by 4 bases, with 18 bases between them. CDR3 length: 14 amino acids. This CDR3 reads CASSRGREPYEQYF. The DNA of the CDR3 is TGTGCCAGCTCAAGGGGGAGGGAACCTTACGAGCAGTACTTC.

The table lists this clonotype with a few counts. J is TRBJ1-6 and V is TRBV11-2; D not resolved. The V gene's germline CDR1 is SGHAT and CDR2 FQNNGV. This CDR3 region has 16 residues. Between the trimmed V and J ends, which lost 5 bases and 9 bases, there was a span of 20 bases. The CDR3 nucleotides read TGTGCCAGCAGCCCATTGGGCGCACCCCGTAGTTCACCCCTCCACTTT. Amino acids: CASSPLGAPRSSPLHF.

This clonotype has just a few counts. The chain links TRBV13 to TRBJ2-3; no definite D call. Germline CDR1 and CDR2: PRHDT and FYEKMQ (reference sequence). Deletions cut 2 bases from V and 2 bases from J, with 5 bases between. There are 13 residues in the CDR3. The chain's CDR3 is CASSLPYTDTQYF. The CDR3 nucleotides are TGTGCCAGCAGCTTACCCTACACAGATACGCAGTATTTT.

This clonotype was detected a few times. J is TRBJ2-5 and V is TRBV7-9, with D hard to call. CDR1 and CDR2 (germline): SEHNR, FQNEAQ (reference sequence). The V end was cut by 3 bases, the J end by 0 bases, with 8 bases between. The CDR3 is 14 amino acids. The CDR3 nucleotides are TGTGCCAGCAGCTTTTGGTCAGACCAAGAGACCCAGTACTTC. Translation: CASSFWSDQETQYF.

This clonotype has just a few counts. V and J are TRBV24-1 and TRBJ2-1, with 9 bases that match TRBD1. Looked up from germline, CDR1 is KGHDR and CDR2 is SFDVKD. After removal of 4 bases from V and 4 bases from J, the junction contained 13 bases not matched to a gene. This CDR3 has 18 amino acids. CDR3 in amino acids: CATSDQAAGTGRYNEQFF. The CDR3 bases are TGTGCCACCAGTGACCAGGCAGCCGGGACAGGGCGTTACAATGAGCAGTTCTTC.

In its sample, this clonotype was seen a few times. This chain joins TRBV20-1 and TRBJ2-3; no clear D gene. V was cut by 3 bases and J by 6 bases, with 7 bases left in between. CDR3 length equals 11 residues. Germline-derived CDR1 and CDR2 are DFQATT and SNEGSKA (reference sequence). The CDR3 sequence is CSARTGDTQYF. As DNA, the CDR3 is TGCAGTGCTAGGACCGGGGATACGCAGTATTTT.

This clonotype was picked up a small number of times. This chain connects TRBV4-3 to TRBJ2-3; a possible D gene is TRBD1 (5 bases). Germline V lookup: CDR1 LGHNA, CDR2 YSLEER. Between the trimmed V and J ends, which lost 0 bases and 1 base, there was a span of 11 bases. The CDR3 is made up of 16 amino acids. The DNA of the CDR3 is TGCGCCAGCAGCCAAGATTTACAGGCTGGCACAGATACGCAGTATTTT. Its protein product is CASSQDLQAGTDTQYF.

The sample holds a few counts of this clonotype. The J gene is TRBJ2-3, the V gene TRBV6-5; 9 bases align to TRBD2. The CDR3 has 14 residues. From germline, CDR1 is MNHEY and CDR2 SVGAGI. With 6 bases clipped from V and 5 bases from J, the junction kept 6 bases outside the gene matches. The CDR3 sequence: CASSLAGAKDTQYF. CDR3 coding DNA: TGTGCCAGCAGCTTAGCGGGAGCTAAAGATACGCAGTATTTT.

This clonotype came up many times. V and J are TRBV9 and TRBJ2-3; TRBD2 agrees at 14 bases. The CDR3 is 19 amino acids. The V gene end was trimmed by 4 bases and the J gene end by 3 bases; junction bases not matched to a gene: 13. Germline CDR1 SGDLS, CDR2 YYNGEE. The CDR3, as DNA: TGTGCCAGCAGCCTTACACATGGGACTAGCGGGAGAAGGACAGATACGCAGTATTTT. Translated, it gives CASSLTHGTSGRRTDTQYF. Full variable domain (missing parts from reference TRBV9 and TRBJ2-3): DSGVTQTPKHLITATGQRVTLRCSPRSGDLSVYWYQQSLDQGLQFLIQYYNGEERAKGNILERFSAQQFPDLHSELNLSSLELGDSALYFCASSLTHGTSGRRTDTQYFGPGTRLTVL.

The chain couples TRBV6-2 or TRBV6-3 to TRBJ2-7; 9 bases align to TRBD2. Germline V gene lookup returns CDR1 MNHEY and CDR2 SVGEGT. This CDR3 is built from 17 residues. The CDR3 sequence: CPRLLRLADLKAGPTYF. For the CDR3, the DNA is TGTCCCCGGCTCCTTCGACTAGCGGACCTCAAGGCGGGGCCAACGTACTTC.

The V gene is TRBV12-3 or TRBV12-4, the J gene TRBJ1-5; D gene uncertain. The CDR3 has 14 residues. Deletions cut 3 bases from V and 7 bases from J, with 13 bases between. The CDR3 spells CASSLIGMEQPQHF. CDR3 nucleotides: TGTGCCAGCAGTTTGATAGGGATGGAGCAGCCCCAGCATTTT.

This clonotype was recorded many times. V usage is TRBV20-1 and J usage is TRBJ1-2, with D hard to call. The CDR3 contains 10 residues. The V gene's germline CDR1 is DFQATT and CDR2 SNEGSKA (reference sequence). Trimming removed 0 bases from V and 13 bases from J, with 9 bases in between. The CDR3, as DNA: TGCAGTGCTAGAGAGACCGCGGGCACCTTC. It codes for CSARETAGTF.

J is TRBJ1-4 and V is TRBV19; D uncertain. Germline CDR1 is LNHDA and CDR2 is SQIVND (reference sequence). The CDR3 consists of 13 residues. The V gene lost 7 bases and the J gene lost 4 bases, with 10 bases spanning the gap. The CDR3 DNA follows: TGTGCCAGTAACGACGCCCATAATGAAAAACTGTTTTTT. It encodes CASNDAHNEKLFF.

This rearrangement joins TRBV3-1 to TRBJ2-7, with no clear D. This CDR3 has 16 residues. Trimming removed 4 bases at V and 0 bases at J, with 16 bases between. Germline V CDR1 and CDR2: LGHDT, YNNKEL (reference sequence). The CDR3 DNA reads as TGTGCCAGCAGCCCGTACACGGCCCGCACCTCCTACGAGCAGTACTTC. It codes for CASSPYTARTSYEQYF.

The chain joins TRBV20-1 to TRBJ2-1, with D possibly being TRBD2 (5 bases). CDR1 and CDR2 (germline): DFQATT, SNEGSKA (reference sequence). This CDR3 contains 15 residues. V was trimmed by 3 bases and J by 4 bases, leaving 16 bases between them. The CDR3, as DNA: TGCAGTGCTAGCCCTATCGGGGTCCGATACAATGAGCAGTTCTTC. Translating gives CSASPIGVRYNEQFF.

V is TRBV19 and J is TRBJ2-3; the D gene is possibly TRBD1 (6 bases). Per the germline V gene, CDR1 is LNHDA and CDR2 is SQIVND (reference sequence). V was clipped by 3 bases and J by 0 bases, with 10 bases between them. CDR3 length equals 15 residues. The CDR3 DNA follows: TGTGCCAGTAGTATCGGACAGCCTAGCACAGATACGCAGTATTTT. Translating it yields CASSIGQPSTDTQYF. Full variable domain (missing parts from reference TRBV19 and TRBJ2-3): DGGITQSPKYLFRKEGQNVTLSCEQNLNHDAMYWYRQDPGQGLRLIYYSQIVNDFQKGDIAEGYSVSREKKESFPLTVTSAQKNPTAFYLCASSIGQPSTDTQYFGPGTRLTVL.

This clonotype was observed many times. This CDR3 is CASSLIATNEKLFF. DNA of the CDR3: TGTGCCAGCAGCTTGATTGCAACTAATGAAAAACTGTTTTTT. The chain recombines TRBV7-9 with TRBJ1-4; D not resolved. V gave up 3 bases and J gave up 0 bases, with 5 bases separating them. CDR1 and CDR2 (germline): SEHNR, FQNEAQ (reference sequence). This CDR3 has 14 amino acids.

This clonotype occurred a few times. The chain carries TRBV12-3 or TRBV12-4 and TRBJ2-3, with TRBD2 identical over 9 bases. This CDR3 region has 15 residues. J was trimmed by 2 bases and V by 3 bases; bases with no gene match: 3. CDR3 nucleotide sequence: TGTGCCAGCAGTTTTTCTAGCGGGGACACAGATACGCAGTATTTT. Translation: CASSFSSGDTDTQYF.

The genes are TRBV10-3 and TRBJ1-6; TRBD1 might be the D (6 bases). V gave up 2 bases and J gave up 7 bases, with 9 bases separating them. The CDR3 contains 14 residues. Germline V lookup: CDR1 ENHRY, CDR2 SYGVKD. The CDR3 DNA reads TGTGCCATCAGTGAGACTGACAGGAATTCACCCCTCCACTTT. Encoded protein: CAISETDRNSPLHF.

This clonotype was seen repeatedly, ten times or more. The chain employs TRBV5-1 and TRBJ2-3; D might be TRBD2 (5 bases). Per the germline V gene, CDR1 is SGHRS and CDR2 is YFSETQ. The CDR3 runs to 17 residues. Trimming removed 1 base at V and 0 bases at J, with 15 bases between. CDR3 protein: CASSLLSAATSTDTQYF. The CDR3 coding sequence is TGCGCCAGCAGCTTGTTATCAGCGGCGACTAGCACAGATACGCAGTATTTT.

This clonotype came up many times. The chain employs TRBV28 and TRBJ2-1; no clear D. The CDR3 is 16 amino acids. V was shortened by 6 bases and J by 0 bases, with 15 bases between the two germline ends. Germline V gene data show CDR1 as MDHEN and CDR2 as SYDVKM. The CDR3 DNA is TGTGCCAGCAGAAAGGACCATCTTTCCTCCTACAATGAGCAGTTCTTC. It translates to CASRKDHLSSYNEQFF.

This clonotype has a count of ten or more. J is TRBJ2-3 and V is TRBV7-8; TRBD2 is a possible D gene (6 bases). The germline CDR1 and CDR2 sequences are SGHVS and FQNEAQ. This CDR3 spans 14 amino acids. Trimming took off 1 base at V and 5 bases at J, with 10 bases between the two ends. CDR3 protein: CASSLGGVGDTQYF. Written as DNA, the CDR3 is TGTGCCAGCAGCTTAGGGGGGGTGGGAGATACGCAGTATTTT.

In its sample, this clonotype was seen once. The chain joins TRBV4-1 to TRBJ2-3, with D tentatively TRBD1 or TRBD2 (5 bases each). The CDR3 consists of 16 residues. With 0 bases removed from V and 1 base from J, the gap between germline ends came to 11 bases. Per the germline V gene, CDR1 is MGHRA and CDR2 is YSYEKL. CDR3 loop: CASSQDGRGGTDTQYF. As DNA, the CDR3 is TGCGCCAGCAGCCAAGATGGGCGAGGGGGCACAGATACGCAGTATTTT.

This clonotype was counted many times. The chain combines TRBV4-3 with TRBJ1-5, with no clear D. Germline assignment: CDR1 LGHNA and CDR2 YSLEER. This CDR3 spans 15 amino acids. V was shortened by 0 bases and J by 4 bases, with 10 bases between the two germline ends. The CDR3 loop is CASSQDSMGNQPQHF. The CDR3 coding sequence is TGCGCCAGCAGCCAAGATTCTATGGGTAATCAGCCCCAGCATTTT.